The clone carrying this T cell receptor beta chain was seen many times. Its antigen is currently unknown. The V and J ends lost 6 bases and 4 bases, in that order; junction bases with no gene match: 1. This CDR3 is built from 13 residues. From RNA transcripts, TCR beta CDR3 regions were amplified. The study used the HTBI primer set for a first-round RT-PCR of the TCR CDR3. MiXCR, applied by TCRdb to the multiplex PCR reads, yields one record per CDR3 protein. The table shows 300,000 to 450,000 distinct CDR3 sequences, with 15% to 20% occurring only once. These data come from a study of T cells in Graves' hyperthyroidism and ophthalmopathy. Hyperthyroidism had been newly diagnosed in patients aged 18 to 65, and its duration was under 2 months. The source of the PBMCs was over 8.5 ml of fresh peripheral blood. Findings and caveats of the study: Ophthalmopathy was identified by the model a median around 6 months ahead of onset. Most thyroid clonotypes expanded above 0.001 were also detected in blood.

The sequenced material came from blood. The TCR originated in a woman in her thirties with Graves' hyperthyroidism that later progressed to Graves' ophthalmopathy. The chain couples TRBV12-3 or TRBV12-4 to TRBJ2-3; 10 bases map to TRBD1. CDR3 sequence: CASSDRGPDTQYF. CDR3 DNA: TGTGCCAGCAGCGACAGGGGGCCAGATACGCAGTATTTT.